This T cell receptor (beta chain) was recorded in a study of technical replicates of blood from several donors (dated by TCRdb to 2016 to 2017). The CDR3 measures 14 amino acids from cysteine to phenylalanine. The entry retains the CDR3 DNA only, 42 bases that are in frame from base 1. Trimming leaves V shorter by 5 bases and J shorter by 2 bases, with the junction holding 3 bases beyond the gene matches. Taken from the germline V gene, the CDR1 and CDR2 loops are SGHVS and FQNEAQ. With respect to this clone: No cognate antigen has been identified for it. No much larger clonotype is one base removed from it; base qualities were not supplied.

Library method: the immunoSEQ multiplex PCR assay. Drawn from immuneACCESS, this table holds only the in-frame rearrangements with V and J called that TCRdb kept. Clones are partly lost; checked studies trace under half to an unresolved V gene and leave the rest unexplained. Counted in this sample were about 69,000 clones; about 87% of them appeared once. The ten largest clonotypes hold around 4.6% of the sample. The TCR sequence derives from a human donor in good health. Some clones in this sample may be carry-over from other donors' samples. The sequenced sample was PBMCs. Rearrangement joined TRBV7-8 to TRBJ2-1; 7 bases in the junction line up with TRBD1. The DNA sequence is as follows: TGTGCCAGCAGCCGAAGGGGGCCCTACAATGAGCAGTTCTTC. Its translation is CASSRRGPYNEQFF.